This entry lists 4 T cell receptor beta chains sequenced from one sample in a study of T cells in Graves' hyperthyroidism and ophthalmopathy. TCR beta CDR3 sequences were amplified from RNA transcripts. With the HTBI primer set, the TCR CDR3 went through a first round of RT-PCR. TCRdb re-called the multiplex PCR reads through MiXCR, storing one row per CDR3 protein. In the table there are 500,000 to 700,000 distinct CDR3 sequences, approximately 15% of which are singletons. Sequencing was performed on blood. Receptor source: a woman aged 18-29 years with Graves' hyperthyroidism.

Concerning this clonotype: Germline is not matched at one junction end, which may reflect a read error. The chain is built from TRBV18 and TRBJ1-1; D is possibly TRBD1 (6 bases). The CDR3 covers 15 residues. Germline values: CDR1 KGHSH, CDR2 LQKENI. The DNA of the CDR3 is TGTGCCCGCTCCCAATATGGGACAAGAAACACTGAAGCTTTCTTT. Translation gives CARSQYGTRNTEAFF.

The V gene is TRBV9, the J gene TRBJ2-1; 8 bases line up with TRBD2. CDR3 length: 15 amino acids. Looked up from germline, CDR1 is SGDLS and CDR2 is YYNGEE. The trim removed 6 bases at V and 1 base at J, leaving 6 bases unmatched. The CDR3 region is CASNRASGSYNEQFF. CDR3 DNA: TGTGCCAGCAATCGAGCTAGCGGGTCCTACAATGAGCAGTTCTTC.

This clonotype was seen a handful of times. The CDR3 here is CASSQDNFGLGNTIYF. The CDR3 nucleotides are TGTGCCAGCAGCCAAGATAATTTCGGACTCGGAAACACCATATATTTT. The V call is TRBV3-1, the J call TRBJ1-3; D not resolved. This CDR3 is built from 16 residues. Germline V gene sequence: CDR1 LGHDT, CDR2 YNNKEL (reference sequence). V gave up 0 bases and J gave up 4 bases, with 13 bases separating them.

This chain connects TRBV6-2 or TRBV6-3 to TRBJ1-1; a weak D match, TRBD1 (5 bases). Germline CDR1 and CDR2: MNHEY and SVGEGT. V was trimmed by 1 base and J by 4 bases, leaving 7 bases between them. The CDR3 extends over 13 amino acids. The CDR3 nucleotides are TGTGCCAGCAGTTACTGGGGGTCCACTGAAGCTTTCTTT. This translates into CASSYWGSTEAFF.